Listed below are T cell receptor beta chains from one sample, sequenced in a study of B cell selection in AIRE deficiency. The protocol was immunoSEQ multiplex PCR, while the TCRdb copy is restricted to in-frame clones and leaves out a portion. The repertoire holds some 24,000 clones, roughly 95% seen once, with 0.22% in the top ten. The source material was CD4+CD127+ conventional T cells sorted from PBMCs. The receptors stem from a human donor in good health. Each CDR3 is given with its conserved first and last residue. Each record gives: clone size, D gene, J gene, V gene, CDR3 DNA, CDR3 protein. A D gene is named only where the DNA matches it firmly. Where a row states a size, it is once, few, many or the class of an expanded clone; other rows omit it.

once,NA,TRBJ2-1,TRBV30,TGTGCCTGGAGTGTACTCCAGGGTCTCAATGAGCAGTTCTTC,CAWSVLQGLNEQFF
NA,NA,TRBJ1-4,TRBV6-6,TGTGCCAGCAGACGCTCGGGGCAGGCTAATGAAAAACTGTTTTTT,CASRRSGQANEKLFF
NA,NA,TRBJ2-7,TRBV28,TGTGCCAGCAGTTTATCCGGGGTTTCGAGGAACGAGCAGTACTTC,CASSLSGVSRNEQYF
NA,NA,TRBJ1-5,TRBV6-5,TGTGCCAGCAGGATACAGGGTGGGAATCAGCCCCAGCATTTT,CASRIQGGNQPQHF
NA,NA,TRBJ2-1,TRBV6-1,TGTGCCAGCAGTGAAGCGTGGGGGGAGCAGTTCTTC,CASSEAWGEQFF
once,NA,TRBJ2-7,TRBV5-1,TGCGCCAGCAGCTTGGGACCGAACTCCTACGAGCAGTACTTC,CASSLGPNSYEQYF
NA,NA,TRBJ1-1,TRBV29-1,TGCAGCGTTGAGACCAGGCAAAGCACTGAAGCTTTCTTT,CSVETRQSTEAFF
once,TRBD1,TRBJ2-1,TRBV5-1,TGCGCCAGCAGCCTGGGACAGGACCCGTGGGCCTACAATGAGCAGTTCTTC,CASSLGQDPWAYNEQFF
NA,TRBD1,TRBJ1-4,TRBV28,TGTGCCAGCAGTTCGCCAGGGGGTTCTAATGAAAAACTGTTTTTT,CASSSPGGSNEKLFF
NA,NA,TRBJ2-7,TRBV5-1,TGCGCCAGCAGCCAGGGACACCTCTCCTACGAGCAGTACTTC,CASSQGHLSYEQYF